The clone carrying this T cell receptor beta chain was found many times. Its target is unknown. The CDR3 runs 13 residues. Germline CDR1 SGHRS, CDR2 YFSETQ. With 4 bases removed from V and 1 base from J, the gap between germline ends came to 8 bases. These data come from a study of early T cells in non-severe SARS-CoV-2 infection. Overall study context: The input, bulk RNA from unsorted whole blood, was sequenced, and chains were unpaired. Findings of the study overall: VDJdb matches were skewed toward anti-spike CD8 T cell responses.

Each cDNA molecule carried a unique molecular identifier. TCRdb re-called the 5' RACE reads with MiXCR, one entry per CDR3 protein. The profile shows 30,000 to 40,000 distinct CDR3 sequences, 5.4% of them singletons. The TCR comes from an adult who was a healthcare worker with PCR-confirmed SARS-CoV-2 infection or an uninfected control (not recorded which). Sequenced: whole blood. This rearrangement joins TRBV5-1 to TRBJ1-2; TRBD1 is a possible D gene (5 bases). The CDR3 is CASSGDFNYGYTF. The DNA for the CDR3 is TGCGCCAGCAGCGGGGACTTTAACTATGGCTACACCTTC.